The rows below give T cell receptor beta chains drawn from one sample of a study of identical twins. In TCRdb, the 5' RACE reads were re-called with MiXCR into one record per CDR3 protein. The sample records approximately 700,000 distinct CDR3 sequences, 15% to 20% being singletons. This same sample was also taken into another study, of T cells expressing NK-cell markers.

The sequencing sample was made of PBMCs. These receptors all come from a young woman in good health. CDR3s include the opening cysteine and the closing phenylalanine or tryptophan.

v_gene,j_gene,CDR3aa
TRBV7-8,TRBJ2-5,CASSLSGPETQYF
TRBV12-3/TRBV12-4,TRBJ2-2,CASSLILPGATNTGELFF
TRBV12-3/TRBV12-4,TRBJ2-1,CASSLGGDDEQFF
TRBV6-1,TRBJ2-7,CASSDTLGGWYEQYF
TRBV11-2,TRBJ2-3,CASSLAETSAELDTQYF
TRBV7-6,TRBJ2-1,CASSLWAGREQFF
TRBV4-2,TRBJ1-1,CASSQDGRAGLTRGTEAFF
TRBV20-1,TRBJ2-7,CSARGTGRSEQYF
TRBV7-9,TRBJ1-2,CASSPIRGNYGYTF
TRBV20-1,TRBJ2-7,CSARSGTGPHPRPYEQYF
TRBV4-3,TRBJ2-7,CASSQGRWEDYEQYF
TRBV3-1,TRBJ2-2,CASSLAVSGELFF
TRBV20-1,TRBJ2-3,CSQTDRGKADTQYF
TRBV6-5,TRBJ2-1,CASSYRQGAGNEQFF
TRBV12-3/TRBV12-4,TRBJ2-7,CASSLPRSLPSSYEQYF
TRBV27,TRBJ2-2,CASSPKASGRKDTGELFF
TRBV6-1,TRBJ1-5,CASSPRDRGQGQPQHF
TRBV12-3/TRBV12-4,TRBJ1-4,CASSRNGADEKLFF
TRBV7-9,TRBJ2-7,CASGPYEQYF
TRBV29-1,TRBJ2-1,CSVGLAGEYEQFF
TRBV24-1,TRBJ2-1,CATRSRLAGEVYNEQFF
TRBV19,TRBJ2-1,CASSIGGRAINEQFF
TRBV6-5,TRBJ2-5,CASSYSGLRGETQYF
TRBV5-1,TRBJ1-1,CASSLGAGIGTEAFF
TRBV20-1,TRBJ2-6,CSAVRSGVSGANVLTF